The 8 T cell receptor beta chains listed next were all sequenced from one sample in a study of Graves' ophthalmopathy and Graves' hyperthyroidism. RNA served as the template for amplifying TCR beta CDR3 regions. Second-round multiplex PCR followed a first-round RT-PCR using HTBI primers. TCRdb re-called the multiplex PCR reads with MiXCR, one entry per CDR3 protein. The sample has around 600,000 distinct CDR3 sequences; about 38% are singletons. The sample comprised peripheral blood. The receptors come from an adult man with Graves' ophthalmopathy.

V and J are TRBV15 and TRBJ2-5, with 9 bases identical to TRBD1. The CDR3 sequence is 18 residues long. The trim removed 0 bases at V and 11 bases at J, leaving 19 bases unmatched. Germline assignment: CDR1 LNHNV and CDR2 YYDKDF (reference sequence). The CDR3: CATSRELGYRGQGDTQYF. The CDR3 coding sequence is TGTGCCACCAGCAGAGAATTAGGATACAGGGGGCAGGGAGATACGCAGTACTTC.

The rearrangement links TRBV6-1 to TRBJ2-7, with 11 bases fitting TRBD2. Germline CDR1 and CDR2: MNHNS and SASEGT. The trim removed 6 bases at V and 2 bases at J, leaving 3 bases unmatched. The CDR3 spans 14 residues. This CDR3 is CASRGLAGPYEQYF. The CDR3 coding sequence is TGTGCCAGCAGAGGACTAGCGGGTCCCTACGAGCAGTACTTC.

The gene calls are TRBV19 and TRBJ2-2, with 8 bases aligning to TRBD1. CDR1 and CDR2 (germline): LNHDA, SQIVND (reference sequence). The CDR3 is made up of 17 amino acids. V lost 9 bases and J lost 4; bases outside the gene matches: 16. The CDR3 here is CASSRRLGQGGTGELFF. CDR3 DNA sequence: TGTGCCAGCAGTCGCCGGTTAGGACAGGGAGGCACCGGGGAGCTGTTTTTT.

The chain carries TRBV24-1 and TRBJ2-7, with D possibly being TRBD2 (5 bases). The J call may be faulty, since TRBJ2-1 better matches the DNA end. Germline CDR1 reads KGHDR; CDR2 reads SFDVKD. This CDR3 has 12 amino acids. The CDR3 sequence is CATSPGSPEQFF. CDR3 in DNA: TGTGCCACCTCTCCTGGGAGCCCTGAGCAGTTCTTC.

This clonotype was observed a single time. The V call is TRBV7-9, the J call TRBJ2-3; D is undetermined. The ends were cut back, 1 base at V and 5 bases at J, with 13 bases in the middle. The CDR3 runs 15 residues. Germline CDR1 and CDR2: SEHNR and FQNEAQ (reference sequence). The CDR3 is CASSLGSSLGDTQYF. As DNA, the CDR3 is TGTGCCAGCAGCTTAGGGTCATCCTTGGGAGATACGCAGTATTTT.

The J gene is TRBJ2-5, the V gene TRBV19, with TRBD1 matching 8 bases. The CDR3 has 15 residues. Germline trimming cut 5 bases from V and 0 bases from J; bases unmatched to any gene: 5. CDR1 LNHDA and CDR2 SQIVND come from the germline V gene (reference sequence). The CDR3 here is CASSDRGDYQETQYF. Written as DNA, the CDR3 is TGTGCCAGTAGTGACAGGGGAGATTACCAAGAGACCCAGTACTTC.

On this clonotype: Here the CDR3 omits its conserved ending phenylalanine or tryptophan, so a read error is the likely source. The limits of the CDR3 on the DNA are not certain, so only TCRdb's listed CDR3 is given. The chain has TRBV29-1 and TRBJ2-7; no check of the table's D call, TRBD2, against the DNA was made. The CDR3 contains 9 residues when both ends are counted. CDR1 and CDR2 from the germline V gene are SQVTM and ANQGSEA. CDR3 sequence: CSVEGGQNI.

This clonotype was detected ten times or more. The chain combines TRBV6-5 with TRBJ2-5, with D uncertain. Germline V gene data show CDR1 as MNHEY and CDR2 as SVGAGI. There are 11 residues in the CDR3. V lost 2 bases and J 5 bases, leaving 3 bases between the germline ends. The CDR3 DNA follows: TGTGCCAGCAGTTACGGTGAGACCCAGTACTTC. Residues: CASSYGETQYF.